These T cell receptor beta chains were read from a single sample in a study of PD-1 blockade in classical Hodgkin lymphoma. Sequencing was performed with immunoSEQ multiplex PCR; in TCRdb, only in-frame clones are kept and a portion is missing. Here the sample spans over 10,000 clones, approximately 90% being singletons. The source was peripheral blood mononuclear cells (PBMCs), collected at baseline. The source is a human donor with classical Hodgkin lymphoma. The CDR3 runs from the conserved cysteine through the conserved F or W. A D gene is named only where the DNA matches it firmly. Rows may omit the clone size; those that give it use once, few, many or a size class.

cdr3_length	v_call	clone_size	j_call	d_call	cdr3_nt	cdr3_aa
15	TRBV19	-	TRBJ1-5	TRBD1	TGTGCCAGTAGTATCCGGGACAGGGGGTATCAGCCCCAGCATTTT	CASSIRDRGYQPQHF
17	TRBV11-3	-	TRBJ2-1	TRBD2	TGTGCCAGCAGCTTAGAAGGGACTAGCGGGAGCTACAATGAGCAGTTCTTC	CASSLEGTSGSYNEQFF
19	TRBV27	-	TRBJ1-2	-	TGTGCCAGCAGCCGACTTTGGACAGTGGGGAGATATGGAGTCTATGGCTACACCTTC	CASSRLWTVGRYGVYGYTF
16	TRBV7-8	once	TRBJ2-7	TRBD1	TGTGCCAGCAGTTTCCGCAGGGACAGGGAGGACCACGAGCAGTACTTC	CASSFRRDREDHEQYF
15	TRBV11-2	-	TRBJ2-5	TRBD2	TGTGCCAGCAGCTTTAGCGGGGGGTACCAAGAGACCCAGTACTTC	CASSFSGGYQETQYF
13	TRBV29-1	-	TRBJ2-1	TRBD2	TGCAGCGTTGCGGCGGGAGCCCCCAATGAGCAGTTCTTC	CSVAAGAPNEQFF
16	TRBV19	-	TRBJ2-1	-	TGTGCCAGTAGTATTATAACAGGTAACTCCTACAATGAGCAGTTCTTC	CASSIITGNSYNEQFF
16	TRBV30	-	TRBJ1-2	-	TGTGCCTGGAGCCACCGACTGGGTGCCCTGGCGGATGGCTACACCTTC	CAWSHRLGALADGYTF
17	TRBV7-7	-	TRBJ2-3	-	TGTGCCAGCAGCTTAGATGGCTCCACCGCTCTCACAGATACGCAGTATTTT	CASSLDGSTALTDTQYF
14	TRBV5-1	-	TRBJ2-7	-	TGCGCCAGCAGCTTGGTTGGTAACCCGGGAGAGCAGTACTTC	CASSLVGNPGEQYF
15	TRBV19	-	TRBJ2-1	-	TGTGCCAGTTCAAGGGACGGAAGCTCCTACAATGAGCAGTTCTTC	CASSRDGSSYNEQFF
17	TRBV6-4	once	TRBJ1-2	-	TGTGCCAGCAGTGAACACCCGGGGGGCCGACTTAACTATGGCTACACCTTC	CASSEHPGGRLNYGYTF
16	TRBV6-4	-	TRBJ2-6	-	TGTGCCAGCAGTGAACACAGGGAAGCGGGGGCCAACGTCCTGACTTTC	CASSEHREAGANVLTF
15	TRBV27	-	TRBJ2-1	TRBD2	TGTGCCAGCAGTTTTAGCGGGGGGGCCTATGGTGAGCAGTTCTTC	CASSFSGGAYGEQFF